What follows describes a single T cell receptor beta chain. This sample was included in a study of blood T cell repertoires in COVID-19. Study background: From the United States, Italy and Spain came samples of acute and convalescent COVID-19.

Sequencing was performed with immunoSEQ multiplex PCR; in TCRdb, only in-frame clones are kept and a portion is missing. Here the sample spans 130,000 to 150,000 clones, 85% being singletons. There are 14 residues in the CDR3. Germline-derived CDR1 and CDR2 are MNHEY and SVGAGI. Germline trimming cut 2 bases from V and 6 bases from J; bases unmatched to any gene: 5. The rearrangement uses TRBV6-5 and TRBJ1-2; TRBD1 agrees at 8 bases. Sequencing was carried out using PBMCs or T cells enriched from blood (not recorded which). This TCR came from a woman between 40 and 55 years old who had recovered from COVID-19. The DNA of the CDR3 is TGTGCCAGCAGTTACGGTCCGACAGGGGATGGCTACACCTTC. Its protein is CASSYGPTGDGYTF.